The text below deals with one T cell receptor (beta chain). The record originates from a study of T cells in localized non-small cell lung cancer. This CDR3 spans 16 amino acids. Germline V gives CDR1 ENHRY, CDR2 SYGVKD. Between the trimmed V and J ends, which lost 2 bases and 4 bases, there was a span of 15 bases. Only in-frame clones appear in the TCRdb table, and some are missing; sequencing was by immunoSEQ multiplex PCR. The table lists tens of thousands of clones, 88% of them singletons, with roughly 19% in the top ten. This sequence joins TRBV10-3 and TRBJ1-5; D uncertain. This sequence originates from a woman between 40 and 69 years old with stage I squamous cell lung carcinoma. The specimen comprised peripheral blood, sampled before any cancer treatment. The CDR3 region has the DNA TGTGCCATCAGTGAGCCGGGCTCCGCCAGTAATCAGCCCCAGCATTTT. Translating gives CAISEPGSASNQPQHF.